This TCR beta chain was documented in a study of blood T cell repertoires in COVID-19. Study context: Collection of acute and convalescent COVID-19 samples took place in the United States, Italy and Spain. T cells, B-cell-depleted T cells, or PBMCs provided the cDNA or gDNA that served as material.

In the original analysis: Reference gene primers were amplified, and this amplification served to estimate nucleated cell counts. TCRdb's copy holds only in-frame clones and misses some; the assay was immunoSEQ multiplex PCR. D and trimming were read from the DNA, whereas the V and J calls and clone size are those reported in that table. The sample carries around 99,000 clones, more than 65% recorded once. CDR3 length: 20 amino acids. J was trimmed by 0 bases and V by 3 bases; bases with no gene match: 11. Per germline, CDR1 LGHNA and CDR2 YNFKEQ. The V gene is TRBV4-2, the J gene TRBJ2-6, with 10 bases fitting TRBD1. The sample taken for sequencing was peripheral blood. This TCR came from an elderly woman with active or convalescent COVID-19. The CDR3 DNA reads as TGTGCCAGCAGCCACCGGGGGGACAGGGGACTATCCTCTGGGGCCAACGTCCTGACTTTC. Residues: CASSHRGDRGLSSGANVLTF.